One and the same sample provided the 18 T cell receptor beta chains below, sequenced in a study of T cell responses to AZD1222 COVID-19 vaccine. Produced via immunoSEQ multiplex PCR; TCRdb's table is partial and in-frame only. The profile shows 99,000 or so clones, 89% of them singletons. The material sequenced was peripheral blood, taken 28 days after the second AZD1222 dose. Source of these receptors: an adult who received the AZD1222 COVID-19 vaccine.

This chain links TRBV6-6 with TRBJ2-1; D is undetermined. CDR3 length equals 11 residues. Germline V CDR1 and CDR2: MNHNY, SVGAGI (reference sequence). Between the trimmed V and J ends, which lost 2 bases and 8 bases, there was a span of 4 bases. The CDR3, as DNA: TGTGCCAGCAGTTACGGGGATGAGCAGTTCTTC. It yields the protein CASSYGDEQFF.

The rearrangement uses TRBV5-1 and TRBJ2-1, with 7 bases lining up with TRBD1. The CDR3 runs to 13 residues. The trim removed 4 bases at V and 10 bases at J, leaving 8 bases unmatched. Germline CDR1 is SGHRS and CDR2 is YFSETQ. CDR3 sequence (DNA): TGCGCCAGCAGCCTGCAATTGACAGGGGAGCAGTTCTTC. Its protein product is CASSLQLTGEQFF.

The DNA of the CDR3 is TGTGCCAGCAGAAACCAAAATACGCAGTATTTT. Translating gives CASRNQNTQYF. V usage is TRBV6-5 and J usage is TRBJ2-3; D remains ambiguous. Germline V gene lookup returns CDR1 MNHEY and CDR2 SVGAGI. This CDR3 has 11 residues. The V end lost 6 bases, the J end lost 7 bases, and 8 bases lay between the germline ends.

J is TRBJ2-2 and V is TRBV5-5; possible D gene TRBD2, 7 bases. Trimming took 4 bases from V and 9 from J, leaving 16 bases between them. The CDR3 has 14 amino acids. Per the germline V gene, CDR1 is SGHKS and CDR2 is YYEKEE (reference sequence). CDR3 nucleotide sequence: TGTGCCAGCAGCCCAGACGGGGGGCCCCGGGAGCTGTTTTTT. It yields the protein CASSPDGGPRELFF.

This clone occurred once. The chain links TRBV14 to TRBJ2-1; 11 bases match TRBD2. The CDR3 is 17 amino acids. The V gene's germline CDR1 is SGHDN and CDR2 FVKESK. Germline trimming cut 3 bases from V and 9 bases from J; bases unmatched to any gene: 13. CDR3 protein: CASSHTGSGRGEGEQFF. DNA of the CDR3: TGTGCCAGCAGCCATACGGGTAGCGGGAGGGGCGAGGGTGAGCAGTTCTTC.

The chain is built from TRBV18 and TRBJ2-1; TRBD2 matches at 14 bases. Germline loops: CDR1 KGHSH, CDR2 LQKENI. V lost 3 bases to trimming and J lost 8 bases; unmatched junction nucleotides: 3. CDR3 length: 15 amino acids. The CDR3 sequence is CASSPGTSGGYEQFF. The CDR3, as DNA: TGTGCCAGCTCACCGGGGACTAGCGGGGGCTATGAGCAGTTCTTC. Full variable domain (outside the CDR3, taken from reference TRBV18 and TRBJ2-1): NAGVMQNPRHLVRRRGQEARLRCSPMKGHSHVYWYRQLPEEGLKFMVYLQKENIIDESGMPKERFSAEFPKEGPSILRIQQVVRGDSAAYFCASSPGTSGGYEQFFGPGTRLTVL.

The V call is TRBV5-8, the J call TRBJ1-3, with unresolved D. V dropped 0 bases and J dropped 0 bases, with 7 bases sitting between them. CDR3 size: 15 residues. Germline V gives CDR1 SGHTS, CDR2 YDEGEE. For the CDR3, the DNA is TGTGCCAGCAGCTTGGTGGGTTACTCTGGAAACACCATATATTTT. Its protein product is CASSLVGYSGNTIYF.

The V gene is TRBV9, the J gene TRBJ2-7, with unresolved D. V was pared by 2 bases and J by 3 bases, with 6 bases between. This CDR3 region has 12 residues. Looked up from germline, CDR1 is SGDLS and CDR2 is YYNGEE. The CDR3 loop is CASSVWSYEQYF. In DNA form, the CDR3 reads TGTGCCAGCAGCGTTTGGAGCTACGAGCAGTACTTC. Using reference TRBV9 and TRBJ2-7 for the parts outside the CDR3, the full variable domain is DSGVTQTPKHLITATGQRVTLRCSPRSGDLSVYWYQQSLDQGLQFLIQYYNGEERAKGNILERFSAQQFPDLHSELNLSSLELGDSALYFCASSVWSYEQYFGPGTRLTVT.

Only one count was recorded for this clone. The chain couples TRBV30 to TRBJ2-2, with TRBD2 identical over 7 bases. Germline trimming cut 8 bases from V and 0 bases from J; bases unmatched to any gene: 6. This CDR3 has 14 residues. The germline CDR1 and CDR2 sequences are GTSNPN and SVGIG (reference sequence). The CDR3 region has the DNA TGTGCCGCGGGGGATTCCGCGAACACCGGGGAGCTGTTTTTT. This codes for CAAGDSANTGELFF.

The genes are TRBV7-9 and TRBJ2-2; D remains ambiguous. CDR1 and CDR2 from the germline V gene are SEHNR and FQNEAQ (reference sequence). The CDR3 is 14 amino acids. With 2 bases removed from V and 3 bases from J, the gap between germline ends came to 7 bases. The CDR3 sequence: CASSLRSYTGELFF. In DNA form, the CDR3 reads TGTGCCAGCAGCTTAAGGTCGTACACCGGGGAGCTGTTTTTT.

The chain carries TRBV7-9 and TRBJ1-4, with D perhaps TRBD1 (6 bases). Trimming removed 4 bases from V and 0 bases from J, with 15 bases in between. Germline CDR1 and CDR2: SEHNR and FQNEAQ (reference sequence). The CDR3 runs to 17 residues. In DNA, the CDR3 is TGTGCCAGCAGCTCCGCCGGGACATTTGCAACTAATGAAAAACTGTTTTTT. This sequence encodes CASSSAGTFATNEKLFF.

V and J are TRBV28 and TRBJ1-3, with D uncertain. Germline CDR1 and CDR2: MDHEN and SYDVKM. The CDR3 extends over 12 amino acids. V dropped 6 bases and J dropped 2 bases, with 5 bases sitting between them. The chain's CDR3 is CASRKAGNTIYF. CDR3 coding DNA: TGTGCCAGCAGGAAAGCTGGAAACACCATATATTTT.

The chain has TRBV27 and TRBJ2-5, with a weak D call TRBD1 (6 bases). Trimming cost V 1 base and J 3 bases, with 12 bases left between them. The CDR3 totals 15 residues. Germline assignment: CDR1 MNHEY and CDR2 SMNVEV (reference sequence). This CDR3 is CASSLLRTVEETQYF. Here the CDR3 DNA reads TGTGCCAGCAGTTTATTACGGACAGTTGAAGAGACCCAGTACTTC.

This chain uses TRBV18 with TRBJ2-5; D is uncertain. From germline, CDR1 is KGHSH and CDR2 LQKENI. V was trimmed by 2 bases and J by 4 bases, leaving 11 bases between them. The CDR3 is 14 residues long. CDR3 DNA: TGTGCCAGCTCACCAACCAGTCTTTTAGAGACCCAGTACTTC. Its protein is CASSPTSLLETQYF. The variable domain in full, completed from reference TRBV18 and TRBJ2-5, reads NAGVMQNPRHLVRRRGQEARLRCSPMKGHSHVYWYRQLPEEGLKFMVYLQKENIIDESGMPKERFSAEFPKEGPSILRIQQVVRGDSAAYFCASSPTSLLETQYFGPGTRLLVL.

This chain uses TRBV7-6 with TRBJ2-7; tentatively, D is TRBD1 (7 bases). V lost 4 bases and J lost 6, with 13 bases in between. In germline, CDR1 is SGHVS, CDR2 FNYEAQ. CDR3 length: 13 residues. CDR3 coding DNA: TGTGCCAGCAGCTCCTACAGGGGAGGCGAGCAGTACTTC. It is translated as CASSSYRGGEQYF.

This chain links TRBV28 with TRBJ2-7; D might be TRBD2 (6 bases). V was pared by 6 bases and J by 2 bases, with 14 bases between. Germline CDR1 and CDR2: MDHEN and SYDVKM. CDR3 size: 14 residues. The CDR3 DNA reads as TGTGCCAGCAGCTTCACTAGCAACCCCTACGAGCAGTACTTC. Its translation is CASSFTSNPYEQYF.

The chain joins TRBV5-4 to TRBJ2-7; 14 nucleotides line up with TRBD2. The CDR3 extends over 14 amino acids. Trimming at V came to 4 bases and at J to 6 bases, leaving 3 bases not matched to a gene. Germline V lookup: CDR1 SGHNT, CDR2 YYREEE (reference sequence). The CDR3 spells CASSLGLAGGEQYF. CDR3 coding DNA: TGTGCCAGCAGCCTCGGACTAGCGGGAGGCGAGCAGTACTTC. The full variable domain, rest sourced from reference TRBV5-4 and TRBJ2-7, is ETGVTQSPTHLIKTRGQQVTLRCSSQSGHNTVSWYQQALGQGPQFIFQYYREEENGRGNFPPRFSGLQFPNYSSELNVNALELDDSALYLCASSLGLAGGEQYFGPGTRLTVT.

CDR3 sequence (DNA): TGTGCCAGCTCAATAGCCGGGCAAGAGACCCAGTACTTC. The encoded protein is CASSIAGQETQYF. J is TRBJ2-5 and V is TRBV18, with D unclear. Trimming shortened V by 5 bases and J by 2 bases, and 9 bases separated the two germline ends. CDR1 and CDR2 (germline): KGHSH, LQKENI. This CDR3 is 13 amino acids long. Full variable domain (outside the CDR3, taken from reference TRBV18 and TRBJ2-5): NAGVMQNPRHLVRRRGQEARLRCSPMKGHSHVYWYRQLPEEGLKFMVYLQKENIIDESGMPKERFSAEFPKEGPSILRIQQVVRGDSAAYFCASSIAGQETQYFGPGTRLLVL.